This T cell receptor (beta chain) came from a study of T cell changes during pregnancy in multiple sclerosis. The CDR3 contains 12 residues. Germline V gene sequence: CDR1 ENHRY, CDR2 SYGVKD. Trimming cost V 8 bases and J 1 base, with 9 bases left between them. Repertoires were generated with immunoSEQ multiplex PCR, while TCRdb's copy carries only in-frame clones and drops some. The table records 45,000 to 50,000 clones, around nine tenths of them present only once. The sequence was obtained from a female donor in good health, enrolled as a control in a pregnancy study. This chain uses TRBV10-3 with TRBJ2-7; no clear D. This sample comprised CD4+ T cells from peripheral blood mononuclear cells, obtained in the second trimester of pregnancy. In DNA, the CDR3 is TGTGCCATCGCGGCCCAATCCTACGAGCAGTACTTC. It encodes CAIAAQSYEQYF.